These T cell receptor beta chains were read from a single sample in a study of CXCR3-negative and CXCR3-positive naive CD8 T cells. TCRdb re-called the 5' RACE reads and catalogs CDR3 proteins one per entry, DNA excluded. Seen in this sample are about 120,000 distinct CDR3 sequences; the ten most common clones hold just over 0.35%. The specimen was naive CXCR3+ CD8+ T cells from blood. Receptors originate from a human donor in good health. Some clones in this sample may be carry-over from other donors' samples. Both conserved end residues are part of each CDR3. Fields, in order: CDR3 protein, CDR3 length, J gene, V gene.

CDR3 protein: CASRQDRLNSYEQYF; CDR3 length: 15; J gene: TRBJ2-7; V gene: TRBV5-1
CDR3 protein: CASSQRGTGTGDYEQYF; CDR3 length: 17; J gene: TRBJ2-7; V gene: TRBV4-1
CDR3 protein: CASSPQRVSYEQYF; CDR3 length: 14; J gene: TRBJ2-7; V gene: TRBV4-3
CDR3 protein: CASSLVTGDNSPLHF; CDR3 length: 15; J gene: TRBJ1-6; V gene: TRBV7-9
CDR3 protein: CSVDVRSWETQYF; CDR3 length: 13; J gene: TRBJ2-5; V gene: TRBV29-1
CDR3 protein: CASSQWTGPYEQYF; CDR3 length: 14; J gene: TRBJ2-7; V gene: TRBV27
CDR3 protein: CASSWTGGDGELFF; CDR3 length: 14; J gene: TRBJ2-2; V gene: TRBV5-5
CDR3 protein: CASSFPTGGAGRTDTQYF; CDR3 length: 18; J gene: TRBJ2-3; V gene: TRBV5-1
CDR3 protein: CASSQTPTGKYF; CDR3 length: 12; J gene: TRBJ2-3; V gene: TRBV9
CDR3 protein: CATSRGDSVAYEQYF; CDR3 length: 15; J gene: TRBJ2-7; V gene: TRBV15
CDR3 protein: CSVEAPLYGYTF; CDR3 length: 12; J gene: TRBJ1-2; V gene: TRBV29-1
CDR3 protein: CASSQGTRDYEQYF; CDR3 length: 14; J gene: TRBJ2-7; V gene: TRBV4-1
CDR3 protein: CASPSRGQPQHF; CDR3 length: 12; J gene: TRBJ1-5; V gene: TRBV21-1
CDR3 protein: CASSPLGTALPYEQYF; CDR3 length: 16; J gene: TRBJ2-7; V gene: TRBV7-3
CDR3 protein: CASNGQGKSNQPQHF; CDR3 length: 15; J gene: TRBJ1-5; V gene: TRBV5-1
CDR3 protein: CASSLGGGESEQYF; CDR3 length: 14; J gene: TRBJ2-7; V gene: TRBV7-9
CDR3 protein: CSVPSTENTEELFF; CDR3 length: 14; J gene: TRBJ2-2; V gene: TRBV29-1
CDR3 protein: CASINPLGRGHEQYF; CDR3 length: 15; J gene: TRBJ2-7; V gene: TRBV6-2/TRBV6-3
CDR3 protein: CATSDFNGENEQFF; CDR3 length: 14; J gene: TRBJ2-1; V gene: TRBV24-1
CDR3 protein: CASTSGSPWGEQYF; CDR3 length: 14; J gene: TRBJ2-7; V gene: TRBV19
CDR3 protein: CASSSTVLNDEQYF; CDR3 length: 14; J gene: TRBJ2-7; V gene: TRBV5-4
CDR3 protein: CASRAQGASYNEQFF; CDR3 length: 15; J gene: TRBJ2-1; V gene: TRBV28
CDR3 protein: CASSVKTYEQYF; CDR3 length: 12; J gene: TRBJ2-7; V gene: TRBV12-3/TRBV12-4
CDR3 protein: CASSRRTGLYNEQFF; CDR3 length: 15; J gene: TRBJ2-1; V gene: TRBV12-3/TRBV12-4
CDR3 protein: CASSLVQHTEAFF; CDR3 length: 13; J gene: TRBJ1-1; V gene: TRBV7-9
CDR3 protein: CANSPRRGAYYGYTF; CDR3 length: 15; J gene: TRBJ1-2; V gene: TRBV5-1
CDR3 protein: CASSLRRNSNQPQHF; CDR3 length: 15; J gene: TRBJ1-5; V gene: TRBV28
CDR3 protein: CASTEALNGEQFF; CDR3 length: 13; J gene: TRBJ2-1; V gene: TRBV4-1
CDR3 protein: CASSPTLAGSYNEQFF; CDR3 length: 16; J gene: TRBJ2-1; V gene: TRBV7-9
CDR3 protein: CASSSPKPLLPTEAFF; CDR3 length: 16; J gene: TRBJ1-1; V gene: TRBV6-2/TRBV6-3
CDR3 protein: CASSYDRYEQYF; CDR3 length: 12; J gene: TRBJ2-7; V gene: TRBV6-2/TRBV6-3